The 23 T cell receptor beta chains below come from one sample, sequenced in a study of early T cells in non-severe SARS-CoV-2 infection. TCRdb reanalysed the 5' RACE reads using MiXCR and keeps one entry per CDR3 protein. The sample carries about 130,000 distinct CDR3 sequences, more than 12% recorded once. Sequences were obtained from whole blood. The receptors here all came from an adult who was a healthcare worker with PCR-confirmed SARS-CoV-2 infection or an uninfected control (not recorded which).

In this sample, this clonotype turned up a few times. The gene calls are TRBV18 and TRBJ2-7, with D possibly matching TRBD2 (6 bases). V lost 3 bases to trimming and J lost 2 bases, with 11 bases between them. CDR1 is KGHSH, CDR2 LQKENI, per germline. The CDR3 runs 14 residues. CDR3 sequence: CASSPGTLTYEQYF. CDR3 nucleotides: TGTGCCAGCTCACCCGGGACTCTGACCTACGAGCAGTACTTC.

A few counts support this clonotype. This rearrangement joins TRBV5-1 to TRBJ2-7; possibly TRBD1 for D (5 bases). There are 15 residues in the CDR3. Trimming took 7 bases from V and 4 from J, leaving 21 bases between them. Germline V gene sequence: CDR1 SGHRS, CDR2 YFSETQ. The CDR3 DNA reads as TGCGCCAGCCGTGATTACTCCACAGGTACATACGAGCAGTACTTC. Its protein is CASRDYSTGTYEQYF. Full variable domain (remainder filled in from reference TRBV5-1 and TRBJ2-7): KAGVTQTPRYLIKTRGQQVTLSCSPISGHRSVSWYQQTPGQGLQFLFEYFSETQRNKGNFPGRFSGRQFSNSRSEMNVSTLELGDSALYLCASRDYSTGTYEQYFGPGTRLTVT.

This sequence joins TRBV12-3 or TRBV12-4 and TRBJ2-1; 8 nucleotides match TRBD1. The CDR3 totals 13 residues. V was clipped by 10 bases and J by 7 bases; unmatched bases: 9. The chain's CDR3 is CATLTGEYNEQFF. Written as DNA, the CDR3 is TGTGCCACCTTGACAGGGGAATATAATGAGCAGTTCTTC.

The chain links TRBV3-1 to TRBJ2-1; D gene unclear. The CDR3 covers 13 residues. Germline CDR1 and CDR2: LGHDT and YNNKEL (reference sequence). V shed 2 bases and J shed 6 bases, with 8 bases lying between them. CDR3 in amino acids: CASSQISLNEQFF. The CDR3 DNA sequence: TGTGCCAGCAGCCAAATTTCCCTCAATGAGCAGTTCTTC.

This clonotype was observed a few times. The chain carries TRBV6-1 and TRBJ1-1, with a tentative D call TRBD1 (6 bases). The CDR3 covers 14 residues. Germline lookup yields CDR1 MNHNS and CDR2 SASEGT. V shed 7 bases and J shed 3 bases, with 15 bases lying between them. Written as DNA, the CDR3 is TGTGCCAGCACTCGCGAAGGGGGTTACACTGAAGCTTTCTTT. Translating it yields CASTREGGYTEAFF.

This clonotype appeared a few times. The V call is TRBV11-2, the J call TRBJ2-5; 12 nucleotides agree with TRBD2. The ends lost 3 bases at V and 5 bases at J; junction bases unmatched: 7. The CDR3 spans 16 residues. Germline V CDR1 and CDR2: SGHAT, FQNNGV. CDR3 region: CASSFLAGGLGETQYF. The CDR3 DNA reads as TGTGCCAGCAGCTTCCTAGCGGGGGGGCTGGGGGAGACCCAGTACTTC.

This clonotype was counted a few times. This chain joins TRBV2 and TRBJ1-6; perhaps TRBD1 as D (5 bases). V was shortened by 6 bases and J by 11 bases, with 14 bases between the two germline ends. This CDR3 has 13 residues. Germline CDR1 reads SNHLY; CDR2 reads FYNNEI. This chain's CDR3 is CASRDLGLAPLHF. The DNA for the CDR3 is TGTGCCAGCAGAGATCTGGGGCTGGCACCCCTCCACTTT.

The chain joins TRBV2 to TRBJ2-1; 7 bases are shared with TRBD2. CDR3 length: 14 residues. The ends lost 8 bases at V and 6 bases at J; junction bases unmatched: 10. Germline V gene lookup returns CDR1 SNHLY and CDR2 FYNNEI. In DNA form, the CDR3 reads TGTGCCAGCGAGCCCGGGGGGAGTCTCAATGAGCAGTTCTTC. It translates to CASEPGGSLNEQFF.

This clonotype was seen only a few times. The chain uses TRBV7-9 and TRBJ2-5; 10 bases align to TRBD1. Germline trimming cut 4 bases from V and 2 bases from J; bases unmatched to any gene: 4. Looked up from germline, CDR1 is SEHNR and CDR2 is FQNEAQ (reference sequence). The CDR3 totals 15 residues. The CDR3 region has the DNA TGTGCCAGCAGCTCCGGACAGGGGGGTCAAGAGACCCAGTACTTC. Its translation is CASSSGQGGQETQYF.

This clonotype was recorded a few times. The CDR3 DNA reads as TGCGCCAGCAGCGGGTCAAGGGGGTCCTACAATGAGCAGTTCTTC. Its protein is CASSGSRGSYNEQFF. The chain joins TRBV5-1 to TRBJ2-1; TRBD1 is a possible D gene (6 bases). Germline CDR1 is SGHRS and CDR2 is YFSETQ. This CDR3 spans 15 amino acids. Trimming removed 4 bases at V and 1 base at J, with 12 bases between. The variable domain in full, completed from reference TRBV5-1 and TRBJ2-1, reads KAGVTQTPRYLIKTRGQQVTLSCSPISGHRSVSWYQQTPGQGLQFLFEYFSETQRNKGNFPGRFSGRQFSNSRSEMNVSTLELGDSALYLCASSGSRGSYNEQFFGPGTRLTVL.

At least ten counts were recorded for this clonotype. V is TRBV20-1 and J is TRBJ2-3; D not resolved. V lost 5 bases to trimming and J lost 5 bases, with 14 bases between them. Germline loops: CDR1 DFQATT, CDR2 SNEGSKA (reference sequence). This CDR3 has 13 residues. Here the CDR3 reads CSAAVSIEDTQYF. For the CDR3, the DNA is TGCAGTGCTGCCGTGAGCATAGAAGATACGCAGTATTTT.

This clonotype was observed a few times. The CDR3 here is CASSPGWESPYEQYF. CDR3 sequence (DNA): TGTGCCAGCAGCCCCGGGTGGGAGTCTCCCTACGAGCAGTACTTC. This chain joins TRBV7-8 and TRBJ2-7, with D tentatively TRBD2 (5 bases). V shed 5 bases and J shed 2 bases, with 16 bases lying between them. CDR3 length equals 15 residues. Germline loops: CDR1 SGHVS, CDR2 FQNEAQ.

This sequence joins TRBV6-2 or TRBV6-3 and TRBJ2-3; the D is unclear. Deletions cut 6 bases from V and 3 bases from J, with 16 bases between. This CDR3 spans 15 amino acids. Germline CDR1 reads MNHEY; CDR2 reads SVGEGT. The CDR3 reads CASSPYSTGTDTQYF. The CDR3 DNA sequence: TGTGCCAGCAGCCCGTACTCAACCGGAACAGATACGCAGTATTTT.

There are a few counts of this clonotype. The chain is built from TRBV18 and TRBJ1-1; unclear D gene. The CDR3 runs to 14 residues. Germline V gene data show CDR1 as KGHSH and CDR2 as LQKENI. V lost 1 base and J 2 bases, leaving 8 bases between the germline ends. The CDR3 DNA reads TGTGCCAGCTCACCACTGGGGTCCAACACTGAAGCTTTCTTT. It yields the protein CASSPLGSNTEAFF. Drawing the rest from reference TRBV18 and TRBJ1-1, the complete variable domain is NAGVMQNPRHLVRRRGQEARLRCSPMKGHSHVYWYRQLPEEGLKFMVYLQKENIIDESGMPKERFSAEFPKEGPSILRIQQVVRGDSAAYFCASSPLGSNTEAFFGQGTRLTVV.

This chain joins TRBV5-1 and TRBJ1-1; D uncertain. This CDR3 comprises 15 residues. V was clipped by 4 bases and J by 1 base, with 14 bases between them. From germline, CDR1 is SGHRS and CDR2 YFSETQ. The CDR3 protein is CASSARGSGNTEAFF. CDR3 DNA sequence: TGCGCCAGCAGCGCTCGAGGTTCAGGGAACACTGAAGCTTTCTTT.

In nucleotides, the CDR3 is TGTGCCAGTATTGGAGCGGGGGATACGCAGTATTTT. Translated, it gives CASIGAGDTQYF. The rearrangement joins TRBV11-1 to TRBJ2-3; 7 nucleotides match TRBD2. With 9 bases clipped from V and 6 bases from J, the junction kept 6 bases outside the gene matches. CDR1 SGHAT and CDR2 FQDESV come from the germline V gene (reference sequence). The CDR3 totals 12 residues.

The chain is built from TRBV30 and TRBJ1-1, with 8 positions matching TRBD1. The germline CDR1 and CDR2 sequences are GTSNPN and SVGIG (reference sequence). Unmatched junction bases numbered 4, after V lost 8 bases and J lost 2 bases. The CDR3 has 12 residues. The CDR3 reads CATDRENTEAFF. The CDR3 nucleotides are TGTGCCACGGACAGGGAAAACACTGAAGCTTTCTTT.

This clonotype was recorded at least ten times. The genes are TRBV3-1 and TRBJ2-5; 8 bases match TRBD2. V dropped 0 bases and J dropped 6; count of bases not matched to a gene: 9. CDR1 and CDR2 (germline): LGHDT, YNNKEL (reference sequence). CDR3 length equals 16 residues. CDR3 region: CASSQDDSGARQTQYF. CDR3 DNA: TGTGCCAGCAGCCAAGATGATAGCGGGGCCCGCCAGACCCAGTACTTC.

The chain carries TRBV7-8 and TRBJ2-3; D call uncertain. Germline V gene sequence: CDR1 SGHVS, CDR2 FQNEAQ. There are 19 residues in the CDR3. The ends were cut back, 4 bases at V and 0 bases at J, with 23 bases in the middle. For the CDR3, the DNA is TGTGCCAGCAGCTCGACCCCTGCCCGCTCTAGTTCTAGCACAGATACGCAGTATTTT. It encodes CASSSTPARSSSSTDTQYF.

The V and J genes are TRBV5-1 and TRBJ1-4; no clear D gene. The V and J ends lost 2 bases and 6 bases respectively, with 2 bases between them. CDR1 is SGHRS, CDR2 YFSETQ, per germline. The CDR3 consists of 11 residues. As DNA, the CDR3 is TGCGCCAGCAGCTTCGATGAAAAACTGTTTTTT. It is translated as CASSFDEKLFF.

This clonotype was observed at least ten times. This chain links TRBV4-1 with TRBJ1-1; D perhaps matches TRBD1 (5 bases). The germline V and J ends were trimmed by 2 bases and 0 bases, with 7 bases remaining between them. The CDR3 covers 14 residues. Germline V CDR1 and CDR2: MGHRA, YSYEKL. CDR3 nucleotide sequence: TGCGCCAGCAGCCAAACAGGATTGAACACTGAAGCTTTCTTT. Its translation is CASSQTGLNTEAFF.

This clonotype was seen many times. The chain couples TRBV30 to TRBJ1-1, with a possible D match to TRBD1 (6 bases). This CDR3 contains 13 residues. V lost 5 bases, J lost 1 base, and 11 bases lay in between. Germline CDR1 GTSNPN, CDR2 SVGIG (reference sequence). This CDR3 is CAWDGQKNTEAFF. CDR3 nucleotide sequence: TGTGCCTGGGACGGACAGAAGAACACTGAAGCTTTCTTT.

This clonotype was recorded many times. The genes are TRBV7-3 and TRBJ2-1; the match to TRBD2 covers 8 bases. CDR3 length equals 13 residues. Germline CDR1 is SGHTA and CDR2 is FQGTGA. The J segment lost 7 bases and the V segment lost 4 bases, leaving 3 bases of the junction unmatched. In DNA form, the CDR3 reads TGTGCCAGCAGCTCCGGGACTAGTAATGAGCAGTTCTTC. The encoded protein is CASSSGTSNEQFF.